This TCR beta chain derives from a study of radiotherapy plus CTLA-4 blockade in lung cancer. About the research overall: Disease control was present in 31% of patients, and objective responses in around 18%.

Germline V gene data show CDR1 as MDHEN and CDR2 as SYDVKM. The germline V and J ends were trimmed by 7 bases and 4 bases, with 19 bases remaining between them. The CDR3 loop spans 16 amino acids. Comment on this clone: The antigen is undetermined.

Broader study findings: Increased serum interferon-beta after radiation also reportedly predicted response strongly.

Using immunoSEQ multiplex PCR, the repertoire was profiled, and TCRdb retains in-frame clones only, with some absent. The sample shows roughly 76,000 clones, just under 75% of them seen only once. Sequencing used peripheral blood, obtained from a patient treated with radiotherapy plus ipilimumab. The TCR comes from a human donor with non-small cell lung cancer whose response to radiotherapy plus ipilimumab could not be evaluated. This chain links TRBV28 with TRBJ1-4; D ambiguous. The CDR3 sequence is CASKTRFGEVNEKLFF. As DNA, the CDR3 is TGTGCCAGCAAAACGAGATTCGGGGAGGTTAATGAAAAACTGTTTTTT.